These 22 T cell receptor beta chains were all obtained from the same sample, sequenced in a study of T cell responses to AZD1222 COVID-19 vaccine. This table comes from immunoSEQ multiplex PCR, and its TCRdb copy is limited to in-frame clones, with some not included. The sample lists approximately 110,000 clones; around 85% were seen once. Sequencing used peripheral blood, obtained 28 days after the second AZD1222 dose. All receptors come from an adult who received the AZD1222 COVID-19 vaccine.

The rearrangement links TRBV3-1 (or the pseudogene TRBV3-2) to TRBJ2-5; 8 bases map to TRBD1. V was pared by 3 bases and J by 4 bases, with 7 bases of the junction left unmatched. The germline V gene encodes CDR1 LGHDT and CDR2 YNNKEL (reference sequence). The CDR3 spans 15 residues. DNA for the CDR3: TGTGCCAGCAGCCAGGCGGACAGGGAAAGAGAGACCCAGTACTTC. Protein product: CASSQADRERETQYF.

The CDR3 nucleotides read TGTGCCAGCAGCTTAAGGGGACAGGGGGATAATTCACCCCTCCACTTT. Its translation: CASSLRGQGDNSPLHF. The chain has TRBV5-4 and TRBJ1-6; 11 bases align to TRBD1. With 2 bases clipped from V and 5 bases from J, the junction kept 3 bases outside the gene matches. The CDR3 contains 16 residues. Germline V lookup: CDR1 SGHNT, CDR2 YYREEE (reference sequence).

This clone was found a few times. This sequence joins TRBV4-3 and TRBJ1-6; TRBD1 is a possible D gene (6 bases). CDR3 length: 14 residues. The germline V gene encodes CDR1 LGHNA and CDR2 YSLEER. V lost 4 bases and J lost 10, with 14 bases in between. This CDR3 is CASSRGGAISPLHF. The DNA of the CDR3 is TGCGCCAGCAGCCGAGGGGGGGCGATCTCACCCCTCCACTTT.

The chain has TRBV11-2 and TRBJ2-3, with 7 bases matching TRBD2. The ends lost 0 bases at V and 1 base at J; junction bases unmatched: 7. The CDR3 covers 17 residues. CDR1 and CDR2 from the germline V gene are SGHAT and FQNNGV. The CDR3 is CASSLDQAGRGTDTQYF. The CDR3 coding sequence is TGTGCCAGCAGCTTAGATCAGGCAGGGAGGGGCACAGATACGCAGTATTTT.

This clone was seen just once. J is TRBJ2-3 and V is TRBV7-7, with 9 bases fitting TRBD1. Germline lookup yields CDR1 SSHAT and CDR2 FNYEAQ (reference sequence). The CDR3 contains 16 residues. V trimming: 5 bases; J trimming: 1 base; junction bases outside the gene matches: 7. The CDR3: CASSQMTGGGTDTQYF. CDR3 nucleotides: TGTGCCAGCAGCCAAATGACAGGGGGGGGCACAGATACGCAGTATTTT.

The chain couples TRBV6-2 or TRBV6-3 to TRBJ1-2, with a tentative D call TRBD1 (5 bases). Germline CDR1 reads MNHEY; CDR2 reads SVGEGT. This CDR3 region has 14 residues. With 6 bases removed from V and 4 bases from J, the gap between germline ends came to 15 bases. The CDR3 nucleotides are TGTGCCAGCAGCCAACTCGGGGCCCCCTATGGCTACACCTTC. It is translated as CASSQLGAPYGYTF.

V is TRBV28 and J is TRBJ1-2; no definite D call. This CDR3 comprises 11 residues. Trimming cost V 6 bases and J 14 bases, with 16 bases left between them. Germline CDR1 MDHEN, CDR2 SYDVKM. For the CDR3, the DNA is TGTGCCAGCAGGGCGGGCCCATTAGTAACCTTC. This codes for CASRAGPLVTF.

This clone occurred once. This chain joins TRBV10-2 and TRBJ2-7; 7 nucleotides agree with TRBD1. V was pared by 5 bases and J by 7 bases, with 11 bases of the junction left unmatched. This CDR3 is built from 14 residues. Looked up from germline, CDR1 is WSHSY and CDR2 is SAAADI. The CDR3 spells CASSPGTVFREQYF. The CDR3, as DNA: TGCGCCAGCAGTCCCGGGACAGTCTTCCGGGAGCAGTACTTC.

The chain recombines TRBV7-2 with TRBJ2-7, with D possibly being TRBD1 (6 bases). V was pared by 6 bases and J by 0 bases, with 9 bases between. Germline V CDR1 and CDR2: SGHTA, FQGNSA. CDR3 size: 13 residues. This CDR3 is CASRRQDSYEQYF. CDR3 DNA sequence: TGTGCCAGCAGAAGACAGGACTCCTACGAGCAGTACTTC.

The chain has TRBV4-1 and TRBJ2-7; possible D gene TRBD1, 5 bases. Germline CDR1 reads MGHRA; CDR2 reads YSYEKL. Trimming removed 0 bases at V and 2 bases at J, with 11 bases between. The CDR3 length is 15 residues. The CDR3 loop is CASSQDQGRAYEQYF. CDR3 DNA sequence: TGCGCCAGCAGCCAAGATCAAGGCAGGGCCTACGAGCAGTACTTC.

J is TRBJ2-1 and V is TRBV20-1, with 11 nucleotides matching TRBD2. Germline CDR1 is DFQATT and CDR2 is SNEGSKA (reference sequence). The length of the CDR3 is 15 residues. The V segment lost 3 bases and the J segment 4 bases; nucleotides outside the gene matches: 5. The chain's CDR3 is CSASIAGGNYNEQFF. The DNA for the CDR3 is TGCAGTGCTAGTATAGCGGGGGGGAATTACAATGAGCAGTTCTTC.

The chain employs TRBV6-4 and TRBJ2-1; TRBD1 might be the D (6 bases). Germline CDR1 and CDR2: MRHNA and SNTAGT. The CDR3 extends over 16 amino acids. V shed 0 bases and J shed 0 bases, with 9 bases lying between them. The CDR3 region has the DNA TGTGCCAGCAGTGACTCGGGGGCAGGCTCCTACAATGAGCAGTTCTTC. This sequence encodes CASSDSGAGSYNEQFF.

The genes are TRBV7-6 and TRBJ2-1, with D perhaps matching TRBD2 (6 bases). The CDR3 has 17 residues. CDR1 and CDR2 from the germline V gene are SGHVS and FNYEAQ. Deletions cut 1 base from V and 2 bases from J, with 15 bases between. The CDR3 DNA sequence: TGTGCCAGCAGCTTAGAAAACGGAGGGGCCCCCTACAATGAGCAGTTCTTC. Its protein product is CASSLENGGAPYNEQFF. The whole variable domain, remainder taken from reference TRBV7-6 and TRBJ2-1, is GAGVSQSPRYKVTKRGQDVALRCDPISGHVSLYWYRQALGQGPEFLTYFNYEAQQDKSGLPNDRFSAERPEGSISTLTIQRTEQRDSAMYRCASSLENGGAPYNEQFFGPGTRLTVL.

The J gene is TRBJ2-5, the V gene TRBV30, with a weak D call TRBD1 (6 bases). Germline assignment: CDR1 GTSNPN and CDR2 SVGIG (reference sequence). The CDR3 runs to 14 residues. Trimming removed 0 bases from V and 4 bases from J, with 12 bases in between. CDR3 bases: TGTGCCTGGAGTGTATCCAGGGGTCGAGAGACCCAGTACTTC. Protein product: CAWSVSRGRETQYF.

The V call is TRBV5-1, the J call TRBJ1-1; 7 bases are shared with TRBD1. The CDR3 covers 15 residues. Germline assignment: CDR1 SGHRS and CDR2 YFSETQ. The junction had 7 bases not matched to a gene; V was cut back by 4 bases and J by 1 base. The chain's CDR3 is CASSRDRGSNTEAFF. For the CDR3, the DNA is TGCGCCAGCAGCCGGGACAGAGGCTCGAACACTGAAGCTTTCTTT.

The rearrangement joins TRBV9 to TRBJ2-2, with D perhaps matching TRBD2 (5 bases). This CDR3 comprises 13 residues. The V and J ends lost 7 bases and 6 bases respectively, with 13 bases between them. Germline V gene data show CDR1 as SGDLS and CDR2 as YYNGEE. CDR3: CASEGNGAGELFF. The DNA of the CDR3 is TGTGCCAGCGAGGGCAACGGGGCCGGGGAGCTGTTTTTT.

The chain joins TRBV3-1 (or the pseudogene TRBV3-2) to TRBJ2-3; weak D call: TRBD2 (5 bases). CDR3 length: 16 amino acids. V gave up 1 base and J gave up 0 bases, with 11 bases separating them. CDR1 and CDR2 (germline): LGHDT, YNNKEL (reference sequence). The CDR3 DNA is TGTGCCAGCAGCCAAGTGAGCGGTCCCAGCACAGATACGCAGTATTTT. Its translation is CASSQVSGPSTDTQYF.

V gene TRBV24-1 combines with J gene TRBJ1-5; D call uncertain. V dropped 0 bases and J dropped 6 bases, with 8 bases sitting between them. This CDR3 region has 14 residues. CDR1 and CDR2 from the germline V gene are KGHDR and SFDVKD. The CDR3 region is CATSDLGVRQPQHF. In DNA, the CDR3 is TGTGCCACCAGTGATTTGGGGGTTCGTCAGCCCCAGCATTTT.

The V gene is TRBV5-8, the J gene TRBJ1-3; D uncertain. Germline V gene lookup returns CDR1 SGHTS and CDR2 YDEGEE. This CDR3 comprises 15 residues. V lost 0 bases and J 0 bases, leaving 7 bases between the germline ends. The CDR3 coding sequence is TGTGCCAGCAGCTTGGGCATCCGCTCTGGAAACACCATATATTTT. It specifies CASSLGIRSGNTIYF. Full variable domain (outside the CDR3, taken from reference TRBV5-8 and TRBJ1-3): EAGVTQSPTHLIKTRGQQATLRCSPISGHTSVYWYQQALGLGLQFLLWYDEGEERNRGNFPPRFSGRQFPNYSSELNVNALELEDSALYLCASSLGIRSGNTIYFGEGSWLTVV.

This clone was counted a single time. The rearrangement uses TRBV28 and TRBJ2-2, with 9 bases aligning to TRBD2. This CDR3 has 16 amino acids. The trim removed 9 bases at V and 2 bases at J, leaving 10 bases unmatched. CDR1 is MDHEN and CDR2 is SYDVKM in the germline V gene. The CDR3 is CASHLAGAFNTGELFF. The CDR3 region has the DNA TGTGCCAGTCACTTAGCGGGGGCCTTTAACACCGGGGAGCTGTTTTTT.

The rearrangement joins TRBV5-1 to TRBJ2-1, with 7 bases aligning to TRBD2. Germline V gene data show CDR1 as SGHRS and CDR2 as YFSETQ. J was trimmed by 8 bases and V by 5 bases; bases with no gene match: 13. This CDR3 region has 15 residues. This CDR3 reads CASSSQQGAGDEQFF. CDR3 DNA sequence: TGCGCCAGCAGTTCCCAGCAGGGTGCGGGGGATGAGCAGTTCTTC.

This clone was seen a few times. The gene calls are TRBV6-5 and TRBJ2-1; 9 bases agree with TRBD1. The CDR3 spans 15 residues. Per the germline V gene, CDR1 is MNHEY and CDR2 is SVGAGI. With V trimmed by 8 bases and J by 7 bases, 12 bases remained unmatched. Here the CDR3 reads CASRSPGQGANEQFF. Here the CDR3 DNA reads TGTGCCAGCCGCTCACCGGGACAGGGTGCAAATGAGCAGTTCTTC.